Each of the 13 T cell receptor beta chains below was sequenced from the same sample in a study of blood T cells in healthy people across ages. The authors ran a second PCR of roughly 6 to 11 cycles using a sample-barcoded 5' primer and a J-beta primer mix. TCRdb re-called the 5' RACE reads through MiXCR, storing one row per CDR3 protein. The sample yields about 720,000 distinct CDR3 sequences, around 25% seen once. These same data were also listed under a study on T cells of mothers and their children.

The sample consisted of blood. The origin of the receptors is a boy between 5 and 17 years old in good health.

The gene calls are TRBV5-6 and TRBJ2-5, with D unresolved. The CDR3 loop spans 13 amino acids. Germline lookup yields CDR1 SGHDT and CDR2 YYEEEE. The V end lost 4 bases, the J end lost 0 bases, and 7 bases lay between the germline ends. This CDR3 reads CASSRLDQETQYF. The CDR3 nucleotides are TGTGCCAGCAGCCGACTGGACCAAGAGACCCAGTACTTC.

This clonotype was detected a few times. This sequence joins TRBV20-1 and TRBJ2-3; TRBD2 agrees at 10 bases. CDR3 size: 17 residues. J gave up 0 bases and V 4 bases, and 10 bases lay outside the gene matches. In germline, CDR1 is DFQATT, CDR2 SNEGSKA (reference sequence). CDR3 loop: CSATKPGLANSTDTQYF. The CDR3 coding sequence is TGCAGTGCTACCAAACCGGGACTAGCGAACAGCACAGATACGCAGTATTTT.

This chain links TRBV15 with TRBJ2-5; D is uncertain. Trimming cost V 9 bases and J 5 bases, with 25 bases left between them. This CDR3 contains 16 residues. Germline V gives CDR1 LNHNV, CDR2 YYDKDF (reference sequence). The CDR3 sequence is CATAIGDSPGQETQYF. The CDR3 nucleotides are TGTGCCACTGCCATTGGAGACTCCCCCGGCCAGGAGACCCAGTACTTC.

V is TRBV7-2 and J is TRBJ2-5; D is uncertain. CDR1 and CDR2 (germline): SGHTA, FQGNSA. This CDR3 comprises 16 residues. Trimming shortened V by 2 bases and J by 5 bases, and 18 bases separated the two germline ends. The CDR3 DNA is TGTGCCAGCAGCTTACAAGGGCCCACCTATGGGGAGACCCAGTACTTC. Protein sequence: CASSLQGPTYGETQYF.

This clonotype was found a few times. V gene TRBV5-5 combines with J gene TRBJ2-5, with 11 bases that match TRBD2. V lost 4 bases to trimming and J lost 0 bases; unmatched junction nucleotides: 5. The CDR3 is 16 amino acids. Per germline, CDR1 SGHKS and CDR2 YYEKEE (reference sequence). CDR3 nucleotides: TGTGCCAGCAGCCGACTAGCGGGGCTGTACCAAGAGACCCAGTACTTC. Translating gives CASSRLAGLYQETQYF.

The chain links TRBV7-9 to TRBJ1-2, with D possibly TRBD1 on 5 matching bases. Germline values: CDR1 SEHNR, CDR2 FQNEAQ (reference sequence). The ends were cut back, 5 bases at V and 8 bases at J, with 21 bases in the middle. There are 15 residues in the CDR3. This CDR3 is CASSALDSIGFGYTF. The CDR3 nucleotides read TGTGCCAGCAGCGCATTAGACAGCATAGGCTTCGGCTACACCTTC.

The chain has TRBV4-1 and TRBJ1-2; TRBD1 matches 7 bases. Trimming took 0 bases from V and 7 from J; bases not matched to a gene: 5. Per germline, CDR1 MGHRA and CDR2 YSYEKL. CDR3 size: 14 residues. CDR3 nucleotide sequence: TGCGCCAGCAGCCAAGAACAGGGGCCCGGTGGCTACACCTTC. It specifies CASSQEQGPGGYTF.

As regards this clonotype: Sequence at one end of the junction differs from germline and may be a read error. The rearrangement links TRBV28 to TRBJ2-3; 7 bases are a match to TRBD2. The CDR3 covers 14 residues. Germline V CDR1 and CDR2: MDHEN, SYDVKM. The CDR3 loop reads CASSLRGETDTQYF. The CDR3 bases are TGTGCCAGTAGTTTACGGGGGGAAACAGATACGCAGTATTTT.

In its sample, this clonotype was seen a few times. V usage is TRBV9 and J usage is TRBJ1-6, with D possibly matching TRBD1 (5 bases). The CDR3 is 16 residues long. V lost 1 base and J 8 bases, leaving 16 bases between the germline ends. Germline CDR1 SGDLS, CDR2 YYNGEE. The CDR3 region is CASSVSHGTEHSPLHF. In DNA form, the CDR3 reads TGTGCCAGCAGCGTAAGTCACGGGACGGAACATTCACCCCTCCACTTT. Combining the CDR3 with reference TRBV9 and TRBJ1-6 gives the whole variable domain DSGVTQTPKHLITATGQRVTLRCSPRSGDLSVYWYQQSLDQGLQFLIQYYNGEERAKGNILERFSAQQFPDLHSELNLSSLELGDSALYFCASSVSHGTEHSPLHFGNGTRLTVT.

The genes are TRBV7-2 and TRBJ1-2, with 10 bases identical to TRBD1. The trim removed 5 bases at V and 7 bases at J, leaving 4 bases unmatched. This CDR3 has 13 residues. Germline loops: CDR1 SGHTA, CDR2 FQGNSA. In nucleotides, the CDR3 is TGTGCCAGCAGCGAGACAGGGGGCTCTGGCTACACCTTC. Amino acids: CASSETGGSGYTF.

The CDR3 nucleotides read TGTGCCAGCAGTTCCAGGTCTCTCTATGGCTACACCTTC. Translation: CASSSRSLYGYTF. The gene calls are TRBV28 and TRBJ1-2, with unresolved D. The germline V and J ends were trimmed by 4 bases and 4 bases, with 10 bases remaining between them. The CDR3 length is 13 residues. CDR1 is MDHEN, CDR2 SYDVKM, per germline.

This chain joins TRBV6-1 and TRBJ2-7; tentatively, D is TRBD1 (6 bases). The CDR3 is made up of 16 amino acids. Per germline, CDR1 MNHNS and CDR2 SASEGT. Trimming shortened V by 6 bases and J by 2 bases, and 20 bases separated the two germline ends. The DNA for the CDR3 is TGTGCCAGCAGGGTCTCCGAGATAGGACAGCCCTACGAGCAGTACTTC. The encoded protein is CASRVSEIGQPYEQYF.

DNA of the CDR3: TGTGCCAGCCGCCAGGCGACGAACACCGGGGAGCTGTTTTTT. Translation: CASRQATNTGELFF. The V and J genes are TRBV2 and TRBJ2-2; D is unclear. The CDR3 is 14 residues long. Germline CDR1 is SNHLY and CDR2 is FYNNEI. V was pared by 8 bases and J by 0 bases, with 10 bases between. The variable domain in full, completed from reference TRBV2 and TRBJ2-2, reads EPEVTQTPSHQVTQMGQEVILRCVPISNHLYFYWYRQILGQKVEFLVSFYNNEISEKSEIFDDQFSVERPDGSNFTLKIRSTKLEDSAMYFCASRQATNTGELFFGEGSRLTVL.